This T cell receptor beta chain was retrieved from a study of Graves' ophthalmopathy and Graves' hyperthyroidism. Study-wide points: For separating ophthalmopathy from stable hyperthyroidism, a 13-signature model gave about 90% sensitivity and 81.08% specificity. The model flagged ophthalmopathy progression at approximately 66% sensitivity and 72% to 75% specificity.

A duration under 3 months, NOSPECS ≥4, CAS ≥3 and moderate-to-severe activity characterized the donors with ophthalmopathy. The source of the PBMCs was roughly 10 ml of fresh peripheral blood. The authors amplified TCR beta CDR3 regions, and they did so from RNA transcripts for repertoire sequencing. Second-round multiplex PCR followed a first-round RT-PCR using HTBI primers. TCRdb itself ran the multiplex PCR reads through MiXCR, one entry per CDR3 protein. This table holds about 700,000 distinct CDR3 sequences, 35% to 50% found once. Details on this clonotype: Its specificity is unknown.

This sequence originates from an adult man with Graves' ophthalmopathy. What was sequenced was peripheral blood.

The CDR3 protein is CASSRNRDRVTGELFF. The CDR3 coding sequence is TGTGCCAGCAGCCGTAACCGGGACAGGGTGACCGGGGAGCTGTTTTTT. The rearrangement uses TRBV25-1 and TRBJ2-2, with 9 positions matching TRBD1. The CDR3 has 16 residues. CDR1 MGHDK and CDR2 SYGVNS come from the germline V gene. V was clipped by 6 bases and J by 5 bases; unmatched bases: 10.